Listed here are 22 T cell receptor beta chains from one sample, sequenced in a study of blood T cell repertoires in COVID-19. Sequencing was performed with immunoSEQ multiplex PCR; in TCRdb, only in-frame clones are kept and a portion is missing. The sample includes approximately 74,000 clones, around 90% of them seen just once. Sequencing was done on a sample of peripheral blood. These receptors came from a woman aged 60-70 years with active COVID-19.

The genes are TRBV5-1 and TRBJ1-1, with TRBD1 as a possible D gene (5 bases). The CDR3 runs to 15 residues. Germline-derived CDR1 and CDR2 are SGHRS and YFSETQ. Between the trimmed V and J ends, which lost 5 bases and 0 bases, there was a span of 14 bases. The CDR3 DNA reads TGCGCCAGCAGTTCGGGGGTAGGGATGAACACTGAAGCTTTCTTT. Amino acids: CASSSGVGMNTEAFF.

V is TRBV7-8 and J is TRBJ1-1, with unresolved D. The CDR3 extends over 14 amino acids. CDR1 and CDR2 from the germline V gene are SGHVS and FQNEAQ. Trimming took 2 bases from V and 2 from J, leaving 9 bases between them. The DNA for the CDR3 is TGTGCCAGCAGCTTACTGGGAGGCAACACTGAAGCTTTCTTT. This encodes CASSLLGGNTEAFF.

V usage is TRBV9 and J usage is TRBJ2-1, with D perhaps TRBD1 (5 bases). This CDR3 is built from 15 residues. CDR1 and CDR2 from the germline V gene are SGDLS and YYNGEE. Trimming removed 2 bases from V and 4 bases from J, with 13 bases in between. As DNA, the CDR3 is TGTGCCAGCAGCGTTGGGGCTTCGACTTACAATGAGCAGTTCTTC. Translation gives CASSVGASTYNEQFF.

This clone appeared a single time. The rearrangement uses TRBV3-1 (or the pseudogene TRBV3-2) and TRBJ2-2, with TRBD2 as a possible D gene (7 bases). There are 17 residues in the CDR3. V gave up 1 base and J gave up 0 bases, with 12 bases separating them. CDR1 and CDR2 (germline): LGHDT, YNNKEL (reference sequence). The CDR3, as DNA: TGTGCCAGCAGCCAAGGGGTCGGGGGGCCGAACACCGGGGAGCTGTTTTTT. It yields the protein CASSQGVGGPNTGELFF.

The chain recombines TRBV24-1 with TRBJ2-1, with 7 bases identical to TRBD1. The CDR3 is 13 residues long. J gave up 10 bases and V 7 bases, and 9 bases lay outside the gene matches. Germline V gene sequence: CDR1 KGHDR, CDR2 SFDVKD. This CDR3 is CATRGDSDFEQFF. The CDR3 DNA follows: TGTGCCACCAGGGGGGACAGTGATTTCGAGCAGTTCTTC.

V usage is TRBV24-1 and J usage is TRBJ2-3, with D possibly TRBD2 on 6 matching bases. V lost 10 bases and J 6 bases, leaving 13 bases between the germline ends. CDR1 is KGHDR, CDR2 SFDVKD, per germline. The CDR3 consists of 12 residues. The CDR3 region is CATGRGTDTQYF. Here the CDR3 DNA reads TGTGCCACTGGCCGGGGGACCGATACGCAGTATTTT.

The rearrangement joins TRBV27 to TRBJ2-1, with 11 bases lining up with TRBD2. Trimming cost V 1 base and J 6 bases; bases outside gene matches: 2. The CDR3 spans 15 residues. In germline, CDR1 is MNHEY, CDR2 SMNVEV (reference sequence). CDR3 nucleotides: TGTGCCAGCAGTTTATATACTAGCGGGAGCAATGAGCAGTTCTTC. Amino acids: CASSLYTSGSNEQFF.

The rearrangement joins TRBV28 to TRBJ2-1; D perhaps matches TRBD1 (5 bases). The germline CDR1 and CDR2 sequences are MDHEN and SYDVKM. With 5 bases removed from V and 0 bases from J, the gap between germline ends came to 8 bases. The CDR3 totals 14 residues. The CDR3 region is CASSPDSSYNEQFF. The DNA for the CDR3 is TGTGCCAGCAGTCCCGACAGCTCCTACAATGAGCAGTTCTTC.

The V gene is TRBV5-1, the J gene TRBJ2-5, with TRBD1 identical over 7 bases. CDR3 length: 14 residues. With 3 bases clipped from V and 3 bases from J, the junction kept 5 bases outside the gene matches. CDR1 and CDR2 from the germline V gene are SGHRS and YFSETQ. CDR3 sequence reads: CASSWDSRKETQYF. CDR3 sequence (DNA): TGCGCCAGCAGCTGGGACAGTAGGAAAGAGACCCAGTACTTC.

The rearrangement joins TRBV28 to TRBJ2-1; possible D gene TRBD2, 6 bases. V was pared by 5 bases and J by 5 bases, with 28 bases between. Germline CDR1 and CDR2: MDHEN and SYDVKM. The CDR3 sequence is 19 residues long. This chain's CDR3 is CASSPVLILALDEDNEQFF. CDR3 sequence (DNA): TGTGCCAGCAGTCCCGTCCTCATTCTAGCGCTGGATGAGGACAATGAGCAGTTCTTC.

The chain joins TRBV5-1 to TRBJ2-1, with TRBD2 identical over 7 bases. The CDR3 loop spans 16 amino acids. Germline CDR1 SGHRS, CDR2 YFSETQ. The V gene end was trimmed by 1 base and the J gene end by 3 bases; junction bases not matched to a gene: 7. CDR3 nucleotide sequence: TGCGCCAGCAGCTTGATCCCTAGCGGAGTCTACAATGAGCAGTTCTTC. This encodes CASSLIPSGVYNEQFF.

The rearrangement links TRBV16 to TRBJ2-7, with 10 bases identical to TRBD2. The CDR3 is 14 residues long. V shed 4 bases, J shed 6 bases, and the junction held 6 bases outside the gene matches. CDR1 is KGHSY and CDR2 is FQNENV in the germline V gene. CDR3 sequence (DNA): TGTGCCAGCAGCCTCCTAGCGGGAGAGGGCGAGCAGTACTTC. The encoded protein is CASSLLAGEGEQYF.

The J gene is TRBJ2-2, the V gene TRBV5-1; TRBD1 agrees at 9 bases. Per germline, CDR1 SGHRS and CDR2 YFSETQ. CDR3 length: 17 amino acids. Losses at the gene ends were 1 base for V and 6 bases for J; bases not matched to a gene: 10. The CDR3 loop reads CASSLSGTGYRSGELFF. In DNA, the CDR3 is TGCGCCAGCAGCTTGTCAGGGACAGGGTACCGTTCCGGGGAGCTGTTTTTT.

This chain connects TRBV7-2 to TRBJ2-7; D gene ambiguous. The CDR3 has 14 residues. Trimming left V 1 base short and J 5 bases short, with 12 bases between. Looked up from germline, CDR1 is SGHTA and CDR2 is FQGNSA. The CDR3 nucleotides read TGTGCCAGCAGCTTAGGAAACAGATTCAACGAGCAGTACTTC. Translated: CASSLGNRFNEQYF.

The chain combines TRBV6-2 or TRBV6-3 with TRBJ2-7; 8 bases match TRBD1. Germline trimming cut 2 bases from V and 4 bases from J; bases unmatched to any gene: 7. The germline V gene has CDR1 MNHEY and CDR2 SVGEGT. This CDR3 comprises 15 residues. Written as DNA, the CDR3 is TGTGCCAGCAGTTACCCGAGACAGGGGAAGTACGAGCAGTACTTC. Protein: CASSYPRQGKYEQYF.

The V and J genes are TRBV28 and TRBJ1-2; a weak D match, TRBD1 (5 bases). Trimming left V 1 base short and J 7 bases short, with 10 bases between. CDR1 is MDHEN and CDR2 is SYDVKM in the germline V gene. The CDR3 has 13 residues. As DNA, the CDR3 is TGTGCCAGCAGTTTATTCCAGGGTGTTGGCTACACCTTC. It yields the protein CASSLFQGVGYTF.

The rearrangement uses TRBV28 and TRBJ1-1, with D unresolved. V was trimmed by 6 bases and J by 9 bases, leaving 17 bases between them. The CDR3 covers 13 residues. From germline, CDR1 is MDHEN and CDR2 SYDVKM. CDR3 in amino acids: CASSAPRRSQAFF. The CDR3 nucleotides are TGTGCCAGCAGCGCCCCTAGGAGAAGTCAAGCTTTCTTT.

J is TRBJ2-2 and V is TRBV3-1 (or the pseudogene TRBV3-2); 8 bases align to TRBD1. Germline V lookup: CDR1 LGHDT, CDR2 YNNKEL (reference sequence). CDR3 length equals 15 residues. V lost 4 bases and J lost 2; bases outside the gene matches: 3. The CDR3 DNA reads as TGTGCCAGCAGCCGGACAGGGCGCAACACCGGGGAGCTGTTTTTT. Translating it yields CASSRTGRNTGELFF.

The chain couples TRBV5-1 to TRBJ1-3; unclear D gene. Germline CDR1 SGHRS, CDR2 YFSETQ. The CDR3 length is 16 residues. V gave up 0 bases and J gave up 0 bases, with 10 bases separating them. The CDR3 DNA sequence: TGCGCCAGCAGCTTGGCGGACTCGAGCTCTGGAAACACCATATATTTT. Amino acid sequence: CASSLADSSSGNTIYF.

J is TRBJ1-5 and V is TRBV6-2 or TRBV6-3; no reliable D call. Germline-derived CDR1 and CDR2 are MNHEY and SVGEGT. V was shortened by 2 bases and J by 5 bases, with 10 bases between the two germline ends. The CDR3 totals 14 residues. The CDR3: CASSYLRLDQPQHF. CDR3 DNA sequence: TGTGCCAGCAGTTACCTTAGATTGGATCAGCCCCAGCATTTT.

This chain joins TRBV5-5 and TRBJ2-7; 7 bases match TRBD2. This CDR3 comprises 13 residues. CDR1 is SGHKS, CDR2 YYEKEE, per germline (reference sequence). The junction had 7 bases not matched to a gene; V was cut back by 4 bases and J by 6 bases. The CDR3 sequence: CASSAGEISEQYF. The DNA for the CDR3 is TGTGCCAGCAGCGCGGGAGAAATCTCCGAGCAGTACTTC.

V usage is TRBV19 and J usage is TRBJ2-7; TRBD2 is a possible D gene (5 bases). Per germline, CDR1 LNHDA and CDR2 SQIVND (reference sequence). The germline V and J ends were trimmed by 6 bases and 0 bases, with 9 bases remaining between them. The CDR3 is 13 amino acids. The CDR3 DNA is TGTGCCAGTAGGGACTCCTCCTCCTACGAGCAGTACTTC. Its translation: CASRDSSSYEQYF.